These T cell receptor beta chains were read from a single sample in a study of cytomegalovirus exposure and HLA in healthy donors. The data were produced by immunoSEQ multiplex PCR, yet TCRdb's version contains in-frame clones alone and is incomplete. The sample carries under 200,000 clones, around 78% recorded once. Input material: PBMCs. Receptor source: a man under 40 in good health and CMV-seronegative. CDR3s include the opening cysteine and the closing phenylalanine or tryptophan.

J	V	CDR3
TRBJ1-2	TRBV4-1	CASSQGMTGDTF
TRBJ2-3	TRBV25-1	CASGGTSGRAAADTQYF
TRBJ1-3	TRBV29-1	CSARLPSGNTIYF
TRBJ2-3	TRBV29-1	CSYWGGRVTDTQYF
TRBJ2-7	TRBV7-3	CASSSYKGYEQYF
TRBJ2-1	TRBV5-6	CASSLGSPGLAGIYEQFF
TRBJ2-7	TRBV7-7	CASSFATGANYEQYF
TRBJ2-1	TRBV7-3	CASSLAGVYDEQFF
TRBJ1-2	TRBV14	CASSQDLRRGYTF
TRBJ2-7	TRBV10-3	CAISETGNYEQYF
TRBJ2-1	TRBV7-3	CASSLDLTTGHSEQFF
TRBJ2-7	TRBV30	CASETSGRVYEQYF
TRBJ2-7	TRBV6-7	CASSYCLAGYRRGLEQYF
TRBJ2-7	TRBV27	CASTVGQYF
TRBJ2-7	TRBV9	CASSVGGGPYEQYF
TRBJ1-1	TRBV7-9	CASRASGAGVNTEAFF
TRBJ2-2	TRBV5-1	CASSPDVSVTGELFF
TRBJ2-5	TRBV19	CASSTLPGQGLGETQYF
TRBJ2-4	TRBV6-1	CASRRGSGNIQYF
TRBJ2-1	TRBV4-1	CASSQDRLAASYNEQFF
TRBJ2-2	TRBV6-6	CATWGVGELFF
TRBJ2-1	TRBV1	CTSREAGAGNEQFF
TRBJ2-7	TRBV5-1	CASSLLQVAGLSEQYF
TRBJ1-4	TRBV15	CATSRDRYEKLFF
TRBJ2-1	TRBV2	CASEASYNEQFF
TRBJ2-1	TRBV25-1	CASSMTSEIYNEQFF
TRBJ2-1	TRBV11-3	CASSLGLAGEDEQFF
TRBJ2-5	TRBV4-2	CASSPRTGQKETQYF
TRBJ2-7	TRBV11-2	CASSLLGQMSSYEQYF
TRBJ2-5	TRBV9	CASSPRTGSKETQYF
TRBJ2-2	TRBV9	CASSVELQGNTGELFF
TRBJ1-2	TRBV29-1	CSGDRDGYTF
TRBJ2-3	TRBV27	CASSGTGEADTQYF
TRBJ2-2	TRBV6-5	CASRRGQGLGELFF
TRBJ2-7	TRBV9	CASSANLLGVEQYF
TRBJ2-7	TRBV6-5	CASSHRGLPYEQYF
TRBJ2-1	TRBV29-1	CSAGQGGSNEQFF